This T cell receptor (beta chain) was captured by sequencing in a study of immune cell composition in non-small cell lung cancer. Study-level information: Most cases were lung adenocarcinoma or squamous cell carcinoma.

The CDR3 length is 16 residues. CDR1 and CDR2 from the germline V gene are SGHVS and FQNEAQ. V gave up 4 bases and J gave up 6 bases, with 22 bases separating them. Normal lung was taken at the farthest possible site, at least 3 cm from tumour. Profiling relied on immunoSEQ multiplex PCR, and the TCRdb table lists in-frame clones only, not all of them. The profile shows 5,500 to 7,500 clones, approximately 71% of them singletons. The source is a human donor with non-small cell lung cancer. The sample comprised non-adjacent lung tissue. V gene TRBV7-8 combines with J gene TRBJ2-7, with D uncertain. CDR3: CASSSLGATPRREQYF. For the CDR3, the DNA is TGTGCCAGCAGCTCCTTGGGCGCCACCCCCAGGCGCGAGCAGTACTTC.